This note documents a single T cell receptor (beta chain) sequence. The antigen is not known. These data are taken from a study of tumor and adjacent non-tumor tissue in lung cancer. As for the study in general: The cohort had 12 to 13 adenocarcinoma, a couple of squamous cell and 1 small cell patients. Study observations and caveats: Normal lung showed higher cumulative top 100 clone frequency than tumor. Compared with tumor, normal lung showed significantly lower TCR diversity.

V was clipped by 2 bases and J by 4 bases, with 18 bases between them. The CDR3 consists of 16 residues. Germline values: CDR1 MNHNS, CDR2 SASEGT. Three rounds of nested PCR, following a modified ARM-PCR protocol, produced the TCRbeta library. TCRdb passed the multiplex PCR reads through MiXCR, listing each CDR3 protein once. This table holds roughly 200,000 distinct CDR3 sequences, 70% to 75% found once. No cell sorting was done before RNA was extracted from the tissue. Newly diagnosed lung cancer patients had thoracic surgery in China, August–late 2014, without prior chemotherapy. Sequenced material: lung tumor tissue. The chain has TRBV6-1 and TRBJ2-7; D tentatively reads TRBD1 or TRBD2 (5 bases each). The sequence derives from a man between 60 and 75 years old with non-small cell lung cancer. The CDR3 protein is CASSEYRAGRLYEQYF. In DNA form, the CDR3 reads TGTGCCAGCAGTGAATACCGGGCAGGGAGACTATACGAGCAGTACTTC.